The rows below give T cell receptor beta chains drawn from one sample of a study of spatial heterogeneity in lung cancer. MiXCR was run by TCRdb on the 5' RACE reads, yielding one entry per CDR3 protein. The table has over 45,000 distinct CDR3 sequences, 12% seen once; the top ten hold 30% to 40%. The sample consisted of PBMCs, taken at follow-up. The receptors stem from a male donor with early-stage non-small cell lung cancer. CDR3s include the opening cysteine and the closing phenylalanine or tryptophan. A D gene is named only where the DNA matches it firmly. Not all rows give a size; the values are once, few, many and, for expanded clones, a class.

D gene	V gene	J gene	clone size	CDR3 protein	CDR3 DNA
TRBD2	TRBV20-1	TRBJ2-3	many	CSAPQREGLDTQYF	TGCAGTGCTCCCCAGCGGGAGGGCCTAGATACGCAGTATTTT
-	TRBV9	TRBJ2-4	few	CASSVAAGNIQYF	TGTGCCAGCAGCGTAGCCGCGGGTAACATTCAGTACTTC
-	TRBV7-9	TRBJ2-1	many	CASSLESDGNNEQFF	TGTGCCAGCAGCTTAGAAAGCGACGGCAACAATGAGCAGTTCTTC
-	TRBV29-1	TRBJ2-6	many	CSVEVGSGANVLTF	TGCAGCGTTGAAGTGGGGTCTGGGGCCAACGTCCTGACTTTC
-	TRBV5-1	TRBJ2-2	many	CASSLAVATGELFF	TGCGCCAGCAGCTTGGCCGTAGCCACCGGGGAGCTGTTTTTT
TRBD2	TRBV20-1	TRBJ2-1	few	CSALLAGGNPNEQFF	TGCAGTGCGCTTCTAGCGGGGGGAAATCCCAATGAGCAGTTCTTC
TRBD1	TRBV12-3/TRBV12-4	TRBJ2-3	many	CASIRGLVDTQYF	TGTGCCTCCATCAGGGGGTTGGTCGATACGCAGTATTTT
TRBD1	TRBV20-1	TRBJ2-7	-	CSARVQGTGPYEQYF	TGCAGTGCTAGAGTCCAGGGGACAGGGCCCTACGAGCAGTACTTC
-	TRBV7-9	TRBJ2-1	many	CASSLGGEQFF	TGTGCCAGCAGCTTAGGAGGTGAGCAGTTCTTC
-	TRBV5-1	TRBJ2-1	many	CASNPTEGVSYNEQFF	TGCGCCAGCAACCCCACCGAGGGGGTGTCCTACAATGAGCAGTTCTTC
TRBD2	TRBV7-2	TRBJ2-7	many	CASSSQVLAVYEQYF	TGTGCCAGCAGCTCCCAAGTTCTAGCGGTATACGAGCAGTACTTC
TRBD2	TRBV2	TRBJ2-7	few	CASSMGLDSHEQYF	TGTGCCAGCAGCATGGGACTAGACTCCCACGAGCAGTACTTC
-	TRBV5-6	TRBJ2-2	many	CASSPLRLANTGELFF	TGTGCCAGCAGCCCCCTTCGCCTCGCGAACACCGGGGAGCTGTTTTTT
-	TRBV28	TRBJ1-2	many	CASSFGKGHYGYTF	TGTGCCAGCAGTTTTGGGAAGGGGCACTATGGCTACACCTTC
-	TRBV6-5	TRBJ2-5	-	CASSSATGRETQYF	TGTGCCAGCAGTTCGGCGACAGGCAGAGAGACCCAGTACTTC
-	TRBV5-1	TRBJ1-1	many	CASSLVGTRGTFF	TGCGCCAGCAGCTTGGTAGGGACCCGGGGGACTTTCTTT
-	TRBV20-1	TRBJ2-2	-	CSAGAGGGELFF	TGCAGTGCTGGGGCGGGTGGCGGGGAGCTGTTTTTT